This section outlines one T cell receptor (beta chain) sequence together with its context. Its specificity is unknown. These data come from a study of neurological immune-mediated disorders. This CDR3 has 15 amino acids. Germline assignment: CDR1 MNHNS and CDR2 SASEGT. Losses at the gene ends were 4 bases for V and 4 bases for J; bases not matched to a gene: 0. Study-wide results and limits: On phylogenetic grouping, the repertoires of 18 of 34 multiple sclerosis patients fell within one related-CDR3 cluster, constituting a possible signature.

TCRdb processed the 5' RACE reads anew with MiXCR; each CDR3 protein has one entry. The sample records roughly 65,000 distinct CDR3 sequences, roughly 5% being singletons. The sequence was obtained from a human donor with multiple sclerosis. The donor label of this sample is uncertain. The chain links TRBV6-1 to TRBJ2-3; 15 nucleotides line up with TRBD2. Material: PBMCs. The CDR3 here is CASSGTSGGADTQYF. Here the CDR3 DNA reads TGTGCCAGCAGTGGGACTAGCGGGGGGGCAGATACGCAGTATTTT.